This TCR beta chain was identified during a study of cytomegalovirus exposure and HLA in healthy donors. Trimming stripped 6 bases from V and 6 bases from J, with 9 bases between. This CDR3 comprises 12 residues. In germline, CDR1 is SGHVS, CDR2 FQNEAQ. Amplification used 60 Vbeta primers and 13 Jbeta primers. This table comes from immunoSEQ multiplex PCR, and its TCRdb copy is limited to in-frame clones, with some not included. The sample comprises roughly 130,000 clones, 74% of which are singletons, and nearly 6% rests with the top ten. The V gene is TRBV7-8, the J gene TRBJ2-1; D is unclear. This receptor was identified in a woman between 45 and 60 years old in good health and CMV-seropositive. Sequenced input: PBMCs. This CDR3 reads CASSYAVNEQFF. CDR3 in DNA: TGTGCCAGCAGTTATGCAGTCAATGAGCAGTTCTTC.